These 13 T cell receptor beta chains came from one sample sequenced in a study of CD8+CD57+ T cells in acquired aplastic anemia. Genomic DNA, the template, was used for profiling of the TCR beta VDJ and CDR3. TCRdb re-derived calls from the reads in MiXCR, one entry per CDR3 protein. The sample consists of hundreds of thousands of distinct CDR3 sequences, about two thirds of them appearing once. Sequencing used sorted CD4+, CD8+, or CD8+CD57+ T cells (not recorded which) from PBMCs. These receptors all come from a human donor in good health, serving as a control.

This clonotype appeared many times. This chain uses TRBV25-1 with TRBJ1-2; unclear D gene. Per germline, CDR1 MGHDK and CDR2 SYGVNS. CDR3 size: 12 residues. Between the trimmed V and J ends, which lost 0 bases and 4 bases, there was a span of 3 bases. CDR3 nucleotide sequence: TGTGCCAGCAGTGAATATTCCTATGGCTACACCTTC. Residues: CASSEYSYGYTF.

Comment on this clonotype: At one end the junction does not follow the germline gene, possibly because of a read error. This sequence joins TRBV19 and TRBJ1-1, with D perhaps TRBD1 (6 bases). The CDR3 runs 14 residues. Per the germline V gene, CDR1 is LNHDA and CDR2 is SQIVND (reference sequence). In DNA form, the CDR3 reads TGTGCCAGCAGTATATCAGGGGTGAGCAGCTACACCTTCTTT. Amino acid sequence: CASSISGVSSYTFF.

A few counts support this clonotype. At one of its ends the junction is not consistent with the germline gene, which may arise from a read error. The gene calls are TRBV5-1 and TRBJ2-6; D is unclear. The CDR3 length is 15 residues. The germline V gene has CDR1 SGHRS and CDR2 YFSETQ. The CDR3 spells CATSRGVPGANVLTF. The CDR3 nucleotides read TGTGCCACCAGCCGAGGTGTCCCTGGGGCCAACGTCCTGACTTTC.

This chain uses TRBV6-6 with TRBJ1-5; TRBD1 agrees at 8 bases. The CDR3 covers 15 residues. Trimming cost V 4 bases and J 8 bases; bases outside gene matches: 10. Germline lookup yields CDR1 MNHNY and CDR2 SVGAGI (reference sequence). For the CDR3, the DNA is TGTGCCAGCAGTTTCCGACCACAGGGGGGTAAGCCCCAGCATTTT. Amino acids: CASSFRPQGGKPQHF.

A note on this clonotype: The junction does not match germline at one end; this may be a read error. The chain is built from TRBV20-1 and TRBJ2-5; 10 bases are shared with TRBD1. Germline CDR1 and CDR2: DFQATT and SNEGSKA (reference sequence). The CDR3 runs 9 residues. The DNA of the CDR3 is TGCAGTGCCAGAGGGGGACAGGGGTTC. It translates to CSARGGQGF.

This clonotype occurred many times. The chain combines TRBV11-3 with TRBJ2-1; weak D call: TRBD2 (6 bases). Looked up from germline, CDR1 is SGHNT and CDR2 is YENEEA. Trimming cost V 6 bases and J 7 bases, with 13 bases left between them. The CDR3 is 13 residues long. This CDR3 is CASRGGDGNEQFF. The CDR3 DNA reads TGTGCCAGCAGAGGAGGGGACGGGAATGAGCAGTTCTTC. The full variable domain, rest sourced from reference TRBV11-3 and TRBJ2-1, is EAGVVQSPRYKIIEKKQPVAFWCNPISGHNTLYWYLQNLGQGPELLIRYENEEAVDDSQLPKDRFSAERLKGVDSTLKIQPAELGDSAVYLCASRGGDGNEQFFGPGTRLTVL.

The table lists this clonotype with many counts. The rearrangement uses TRBV2 and TRBJ2-7; 11 bases map to TRBD2. The germline V gene has CDR1 SNHLY and CDR2 FYNNEI. J gave up 11 bases and V 3 bases, and 6 bases lay outside the gene matches. The CDR3 has 13 amino acids. The chain's CDR3 is CASSELAGGHEYF. The DNA for the CDR3 is TGTGCCAGCAGTGAGCTAGCGGGGGGCCATGAGTACTTC. The whole variable domain, remainder taken from reference TRBV2 and TRBJ2-7, is EPEVTQTPSHQVTQMGQEVILRCVPISNHLYFYWYRQILGQKVEFLVSFYNNEISEKSEIFDDQFSVERPDGSNFTLKIRSTKLEDSAMYFCASSELAGGHEYFGPGTRLTVT.

The V gene is TRBV7-2, the J gene TRBJ1-6; a possible D gene is TRBD1 (6 bases). The V gene lost 5 bases and the J gene lost 17 bases, with 22 bases spanning the gap. Germline V gene data show CDR1 as SGHTA and CDR2 as FQGNSA. CDR3 size: 14 residues. The CDR3 DNA is TGTGCCAGCAGCCCTGGTGGGGGGGCCGCCCCCGTCCACTTT. This gives the protein CASSPGGGAAPVHF.

This clonotype has a single count. The conserved phenylalanine or tryptophan normally closing the CDR3 is absent here, so this likely arose from a read error. No DNA is shown, since the ends of the CDR3 on it are uncertain; the CDR3 is the one TCRdb lists. The chain carries TRBV7-4 and TRBJ1-1. A total of 12 residues make up the CDR3, ends included. Germline V gene sequence: CDR1 SGHVT, CDR2 SQSDAQ. This chain's CDR3 is CASSLGGGKALC.

This clonotype has more than one count but fewer than ten. The chain combines TRBV6-1 with TRBJ1-3, with a tentative D call TRBD1 (6 bases). The CDR3 covers 14 residues. The V end was cut by 4 bases, the J end by 2 bases, with 9 bases between. From germline, CDR1 is MNHNS and CDR2 SASEGT. The CDR3 DNA reads as TGTGCCAGCAGTGGGGGGGACACTGGAAACACCATATATTTT. Translating it yields CASSGGDTGNTIYF.

The V gene is TRBV5-4, the J gene TRBJ2-7; TRBD1 might be the D (6 bases). V was clipped by 2 bases and J by 3 bases, with 15 bases between them. The germline V gene has CDR1 SGHNT and CDR2 YYREEE (reference sequence). CDR3 size: 15 residues. The CDR3 DNA sequence: TGTGCCAGCAGCTTCTGGGGAACCAGGGGCTACGAGCAGTACTTC. Translation: CASSFWGTRGYEQYF.

Points on this clonotype: One end of the junction fails to match germline, which may point to a read error. This chain joins TRBV7-2 and TRBJ1-6; D is uncertain. This CDR3 contains 14 residues. CDR1 is SGHTA, CDR2 FQGNSA, per germline. The CDR3 nucleotides read TGTGCCAGCAGCTTGGCCACCGGGTCCCAGACCCAGTACTTT. Translation: CASSLATGSQTQYF.

This rearrangement joins TRBV11-1 to TRBJ2-1; D may correspond to TRBD1 or TRBD2 (6 bases each). With 5 bases removed from V and 0 bases from J, the gap between germline ends came to 17 bases. The CDR3 is 17 amino acids. The germline CDR1 and CDR2 sequences are SGHAT and FQDESV (reference sequence). This CDR3 reads CASSRGDIRSSYNEQFF. The CDR3 DNA sequence: TGTGCCAGCAGCCGCGGGGACATACGAAGCTCCTACAATGAGCAGTTCTTC.